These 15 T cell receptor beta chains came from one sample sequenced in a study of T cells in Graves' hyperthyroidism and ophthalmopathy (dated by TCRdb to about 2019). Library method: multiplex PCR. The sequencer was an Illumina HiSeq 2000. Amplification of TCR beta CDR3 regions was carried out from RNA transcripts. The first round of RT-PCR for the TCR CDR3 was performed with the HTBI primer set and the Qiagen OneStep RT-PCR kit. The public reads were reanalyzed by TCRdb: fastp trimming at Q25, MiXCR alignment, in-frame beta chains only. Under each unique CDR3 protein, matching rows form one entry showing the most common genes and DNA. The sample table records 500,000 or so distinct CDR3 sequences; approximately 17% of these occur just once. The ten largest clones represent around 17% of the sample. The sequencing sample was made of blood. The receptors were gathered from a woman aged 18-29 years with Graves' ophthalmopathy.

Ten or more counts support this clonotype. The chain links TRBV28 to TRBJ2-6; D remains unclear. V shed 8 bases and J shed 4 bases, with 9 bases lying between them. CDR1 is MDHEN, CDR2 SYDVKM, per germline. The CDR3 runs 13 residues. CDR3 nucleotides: TGTGCCAGCCGCACGCCCGGGGCCAACGTCCTGACTTTC. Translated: CASRTPGANVLTF. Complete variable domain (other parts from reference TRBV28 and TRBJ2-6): DVKVTQSSRYLVKRTGEKVFLECVQDMDHENMFWYRQDPGLGLRLIYFSYDVKMKEKGDIPEGYSVSREKKERFSLILESASTNQTSMYLCASRTPGANVLTFGAGSRLTVL.

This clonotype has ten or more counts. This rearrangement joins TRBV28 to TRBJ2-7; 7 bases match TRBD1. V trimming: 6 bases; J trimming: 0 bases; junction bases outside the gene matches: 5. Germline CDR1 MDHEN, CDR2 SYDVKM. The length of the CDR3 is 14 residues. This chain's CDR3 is CASRPTGSSYEQYF. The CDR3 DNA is TGTGCCAGCAGACCGACAGGGTCCTCCTACGAGCAGTACTTC.

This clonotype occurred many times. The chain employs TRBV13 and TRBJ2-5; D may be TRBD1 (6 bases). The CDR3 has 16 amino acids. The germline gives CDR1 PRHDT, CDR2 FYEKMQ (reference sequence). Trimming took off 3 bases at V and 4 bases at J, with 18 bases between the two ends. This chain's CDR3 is CASSLRTAGSGETQYF. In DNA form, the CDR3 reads TGTGCCAGCAGCTTGCGGACAGCCGGATCGGGAGAGACCCAGTACTTC.

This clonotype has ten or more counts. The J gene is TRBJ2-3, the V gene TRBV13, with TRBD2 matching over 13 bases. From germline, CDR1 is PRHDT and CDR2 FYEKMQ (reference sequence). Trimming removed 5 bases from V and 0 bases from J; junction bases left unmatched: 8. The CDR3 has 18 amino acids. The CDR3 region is CASSASGTSGASTDTQYF. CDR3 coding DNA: TGTGCCAGCAGCGCCTCCGGGACTAGCGGGGCTAGCACAGATACGCAGTATTTT.

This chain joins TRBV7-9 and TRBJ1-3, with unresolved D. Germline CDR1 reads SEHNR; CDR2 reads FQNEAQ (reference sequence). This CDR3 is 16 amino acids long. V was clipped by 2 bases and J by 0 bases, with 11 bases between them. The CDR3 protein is CASSLPSGSSGNTIYF. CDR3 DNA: TGTGCCAGCAGCTTACCCTCAGGAAGCTCTGGAAACACCATATATTTT.

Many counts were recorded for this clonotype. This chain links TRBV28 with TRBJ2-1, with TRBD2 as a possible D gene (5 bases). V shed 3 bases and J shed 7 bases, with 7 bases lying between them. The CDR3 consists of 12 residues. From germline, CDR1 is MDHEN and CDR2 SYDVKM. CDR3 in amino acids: CASSFGENEQFF. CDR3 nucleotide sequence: TGTGCCAGCAGTTTCGGGGAAAATGAGCAGTTCTTC.

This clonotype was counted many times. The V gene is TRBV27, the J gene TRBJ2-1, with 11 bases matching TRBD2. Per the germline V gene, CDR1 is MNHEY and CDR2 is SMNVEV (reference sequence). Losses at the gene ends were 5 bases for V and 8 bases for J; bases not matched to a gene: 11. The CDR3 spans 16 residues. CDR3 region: CASSRLTSGSVDEQFF. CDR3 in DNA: TGTGCCAGCAGTCGCCTAACTAGCGGGAGTGTGGATGAGCAGTTCTTC.

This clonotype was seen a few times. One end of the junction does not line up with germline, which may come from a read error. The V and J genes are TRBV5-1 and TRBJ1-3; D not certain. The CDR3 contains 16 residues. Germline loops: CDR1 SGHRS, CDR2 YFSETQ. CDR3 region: CASSLGPQAEGNTIYF. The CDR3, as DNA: TGCGCCAGCAGCTTGGGACCCCAAGCCGAAGGAAACACTATATATTTT.

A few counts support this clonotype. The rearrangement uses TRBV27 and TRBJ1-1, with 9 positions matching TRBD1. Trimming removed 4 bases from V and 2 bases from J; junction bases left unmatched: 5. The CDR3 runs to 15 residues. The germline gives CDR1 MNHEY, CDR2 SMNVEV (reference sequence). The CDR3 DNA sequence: TGTGCCAGCAGTTATGGGGACAGGGTCAACACTGAAGCTTTCTTT. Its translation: CASSYGDRVNTEAFF.

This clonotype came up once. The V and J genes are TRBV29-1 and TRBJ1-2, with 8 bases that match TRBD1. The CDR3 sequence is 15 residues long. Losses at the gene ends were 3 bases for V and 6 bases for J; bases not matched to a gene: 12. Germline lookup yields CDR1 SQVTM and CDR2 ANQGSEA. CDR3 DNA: TGCAGCGTTGAGGGGGTCGTGCGGGGACAGGATGGCTACACCTTC. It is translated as CSVEGVVRGQDGYTF.

The CDR3 reads CASSLAGGPGTLSYNEQFF. CDR3 DNA sequence: TGTGCCAGCAGTTTAGCGGGGGGGCCCGGGACACTCTCCTACAATGAGCAGTTCTTC. The rearrangement joins TRBV12-3 or TRBV12-4 to TRBJ2-1; a weak D match, TRBD2 (7 bases). The length of the CDR3 is 19 residues. Trimming left V 0 bases short and J 0 bases short, with 18 bases between.

The CDR3 spells CSASPPTSGGSNEQFF. The CDR3 DNA follows: TGCAGTGCTAGCCCTCCGACTAGCGGGGGTAGCAATGAGCAGTTCTTC. The chain is built from TRBV20-1 and TRBJ2-1; 12 nucleotides line up with TRBD2. From germline, CDR1 is DFQATT and CDR2 SNEGSKA (reference sequence). V was clipped by 3 bases and J by 6 bases; unmatched bases: 9. This CDR3 has 16 amino acids.

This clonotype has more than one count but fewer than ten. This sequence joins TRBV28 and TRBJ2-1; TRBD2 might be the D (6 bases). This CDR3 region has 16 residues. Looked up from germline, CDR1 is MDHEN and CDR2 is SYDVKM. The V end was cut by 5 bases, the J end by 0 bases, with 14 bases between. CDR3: CASSTPDGSSYNEQFF. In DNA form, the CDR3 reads TGTGCCAGCAGTACGCCCGACGGGAGCTCCTACAATGAGCAGTTCTTC.

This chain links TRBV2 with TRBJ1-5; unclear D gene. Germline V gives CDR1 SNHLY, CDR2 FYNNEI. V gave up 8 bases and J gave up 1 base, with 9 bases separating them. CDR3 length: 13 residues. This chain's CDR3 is CASGVVSNQPQHF. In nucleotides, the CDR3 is TGTGCCAGCGGCGTAGTGAGCAATCAGCCCCAGCATTTT.

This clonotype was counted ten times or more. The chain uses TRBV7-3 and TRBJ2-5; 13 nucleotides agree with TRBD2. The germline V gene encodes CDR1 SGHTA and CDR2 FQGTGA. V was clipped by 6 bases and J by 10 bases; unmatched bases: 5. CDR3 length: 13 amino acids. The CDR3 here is CASSRTSGSIQYF. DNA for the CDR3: TGTGCCAGCAGTCGGACTAGCGGGAGTATCCAGTACTTC. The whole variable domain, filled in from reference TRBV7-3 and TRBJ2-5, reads GAGVSQTPSNKVTEKGKYVELRCDPISGHTALYWYRQSLGQGPEFLIYFQGTGAADDSGLPNDRFFAVRPEGSVSTLKIQRTERGDSAVYLCASSRTSGSIQYFGPGTRLLVL.